This T cell receptor beta chain derives from a study of T-cell reconstitution after alpha-beta-depleted transplantation in children. Trimming took 7 bases from V and 0 from J; bases not matched to a gene: 5. This CDR3 region has 14 residues. CDR1 is SQVTM and CDR2 is ANQGSEA in the germline V gene. This clonotype appeared many times. Preparation of the TCRbeta library was carried out with unique molecular identifiers. From the PCR reads, TCRdb called clonotypes with MiXCR, one entry per CDR3 protein. The data show around 400,000 distinct CDR3 sequences, 11% seen once. The TCR sequence derives from a human donor who donated a stem cell graft to a child with acute myeloid leukemia. The sample was PBMCs from the stem cell graft donor, taken from the stem cell graft. This chain joins TRBV29-1 and TRBJ2-2; 7 bases map to TRBD1. DNA of the CDR3: TGCAGCGCACGACAGGGATCGAACACCGGGGAGCTGTTTTTT. Protein: CSARQGSNTGELFF.